This section outlines one T cell receptor (beta chain) sequence together with its context. What it binds is unknown. The data were taken from a study of blood T cells in healthy people across ages. Findings and limits, study-wide: A roughly linear age-dependent decrease characterized TCR beta diversity per million T cells. Not knowing donor CMV status may have confounded expanded clonotype changes. The percentage of naive T cells correlated strongly with TCR beta diversity.

Germline V gene data show CDR1 as MDHEN and CDR2 as SYDVKM. CDR3 length: 14 amino acids. V gave up 5 bases and J gave up 6 bases, with 15 bases separating them. Through a sample-barcoded 5' primer and a J-beta primer mix, a second PCR was run for roughly 6 to 12 cycles. TCRdb itself ran the 5' RACE reads through MiXCR, one entry per CDR3 protein. The sample includes about 770,000 distinct CDR3 sequences, about 42% of them seen just once. The people who gave samples were healthy Caucasians from Russia, aged roughly 6 to 100. This rearrangement joins TRBV28 to TRBJ2-3; perhaps D is TRBD1 or TRBD2 (5 bases each). The receptor's source is a man between 60 and 75 years old in good health. Sequenced sample: blood. CDR3 sequence (DNA): TGTGCCAGCAGTCTGGGACCGCCGCGGGATACGCAGTATTTT. As protein: CASSLGPPRDTQYF.